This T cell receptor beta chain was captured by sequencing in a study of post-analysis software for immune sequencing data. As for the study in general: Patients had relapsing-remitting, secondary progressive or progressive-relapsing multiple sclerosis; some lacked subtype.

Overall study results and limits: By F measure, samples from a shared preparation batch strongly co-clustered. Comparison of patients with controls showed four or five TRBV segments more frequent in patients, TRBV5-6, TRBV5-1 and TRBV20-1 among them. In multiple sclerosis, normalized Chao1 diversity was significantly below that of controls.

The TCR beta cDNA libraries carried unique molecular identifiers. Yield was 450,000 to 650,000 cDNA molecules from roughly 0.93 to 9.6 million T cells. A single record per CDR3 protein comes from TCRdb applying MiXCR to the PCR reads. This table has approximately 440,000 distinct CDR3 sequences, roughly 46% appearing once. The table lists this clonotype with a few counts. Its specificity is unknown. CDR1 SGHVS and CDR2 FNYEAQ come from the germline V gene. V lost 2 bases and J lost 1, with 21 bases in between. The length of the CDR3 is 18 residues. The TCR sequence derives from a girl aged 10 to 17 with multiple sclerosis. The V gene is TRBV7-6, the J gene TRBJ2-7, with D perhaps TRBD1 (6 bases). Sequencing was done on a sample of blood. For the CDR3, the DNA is TGTGCCAGCAGCTTACGGCACCCCCTGGGGGCAGGATCCTACGAGCAGTACTTC. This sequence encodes CASSLRHPLGAGSYEQYF.